This T cell receptor beta chain was observed in a study of identical twins. Study-wide results and limits: Out-of-frame alpha sequences common to twins exhibited an excess of low generation probability. Models predicted too little out-of-frame TCR alpha sharing in monozygotic twins.

V was clipped by 2 bases and J by 10 bases, with 6 bases between them. CDR1 is ENHRY, CDR2 SYGVKD, per germline. There are 11 residues in the CDR3. Worth noting for this clonotype: Its antigen is currently unknown.

TCRdb re-derived calls from the 5' RACE reads in MiXCR, one entry per CDR3 protein. The data show 1,800,000 or so distinct CDR3 sequences, with 32% seen just once and approximately 0.29% held by the top ten. The receptor's source is a newborn girl in good health. Sequencing used cord blood. The chain recombines TRBV10-3 with TRBJ2-1, with no clear D. The CDR3 DNA follows: TGTGCCATCAGTGAGACATGGGAGCAGTTCTTC. Translating it yields CAISETWEQFF.